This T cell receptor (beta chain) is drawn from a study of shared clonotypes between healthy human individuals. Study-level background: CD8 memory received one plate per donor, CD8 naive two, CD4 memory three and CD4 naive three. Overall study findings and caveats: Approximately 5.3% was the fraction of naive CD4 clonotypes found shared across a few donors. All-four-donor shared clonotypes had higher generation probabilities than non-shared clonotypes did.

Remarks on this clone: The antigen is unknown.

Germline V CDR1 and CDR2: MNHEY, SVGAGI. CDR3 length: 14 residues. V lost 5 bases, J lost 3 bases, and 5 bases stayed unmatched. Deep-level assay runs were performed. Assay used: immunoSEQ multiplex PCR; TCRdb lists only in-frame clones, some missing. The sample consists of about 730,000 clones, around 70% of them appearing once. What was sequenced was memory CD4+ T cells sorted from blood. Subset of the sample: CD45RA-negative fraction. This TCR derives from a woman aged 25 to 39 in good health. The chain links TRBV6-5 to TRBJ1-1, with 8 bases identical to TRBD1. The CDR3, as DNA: TGTGCCAGCAGTCCGACGACAGGGGACACTGAAGCTTTCTTT. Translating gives CASSPTTGDTEAFF.